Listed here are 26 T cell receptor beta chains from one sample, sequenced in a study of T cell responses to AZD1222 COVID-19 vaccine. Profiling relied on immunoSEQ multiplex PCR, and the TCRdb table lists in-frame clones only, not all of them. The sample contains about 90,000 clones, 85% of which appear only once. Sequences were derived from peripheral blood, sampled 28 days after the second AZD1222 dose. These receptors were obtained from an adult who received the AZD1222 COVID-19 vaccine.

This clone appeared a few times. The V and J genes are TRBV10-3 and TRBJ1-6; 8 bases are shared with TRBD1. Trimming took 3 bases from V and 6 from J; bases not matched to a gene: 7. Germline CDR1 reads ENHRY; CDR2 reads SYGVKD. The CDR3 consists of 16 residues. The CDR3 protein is CAISDRTGSGNSPLHF. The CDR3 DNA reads TGTGCCATCAGTGATCGGACAGGGTCGGGTAATTCACCCCTCCACTTT.

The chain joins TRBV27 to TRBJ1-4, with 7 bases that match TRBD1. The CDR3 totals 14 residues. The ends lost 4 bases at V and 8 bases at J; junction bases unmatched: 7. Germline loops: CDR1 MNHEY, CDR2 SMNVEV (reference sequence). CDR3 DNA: TGTGCCAGCAGTTCACAGGGGAGTACGGAAAAACTGTTTTTT. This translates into CASSSQGSTEKLFF.

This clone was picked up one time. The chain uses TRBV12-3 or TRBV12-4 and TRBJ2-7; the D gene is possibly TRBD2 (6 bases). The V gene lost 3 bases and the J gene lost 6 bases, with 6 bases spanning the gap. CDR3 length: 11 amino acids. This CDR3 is CASSLEGEQYF. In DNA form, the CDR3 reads TGTGCCAGCAGTTTGGAGGGCGAGCAGTACTTC.

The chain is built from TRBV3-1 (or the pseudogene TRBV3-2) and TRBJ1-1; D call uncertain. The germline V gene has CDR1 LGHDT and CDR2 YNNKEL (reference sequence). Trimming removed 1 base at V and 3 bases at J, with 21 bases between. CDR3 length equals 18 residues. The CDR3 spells CASSQVGWRVSGYTEAFF. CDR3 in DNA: TGTGCCAGCAGCCAAGTAGGGTGGCGGGTTTCAGGATACACTGAAGCTTTCTTT.

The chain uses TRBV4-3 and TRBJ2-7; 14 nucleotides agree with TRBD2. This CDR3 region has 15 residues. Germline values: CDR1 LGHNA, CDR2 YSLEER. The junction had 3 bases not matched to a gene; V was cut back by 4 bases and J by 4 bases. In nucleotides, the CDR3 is TGCGCCAGCAGCCCGGGACTAGCGGGAGTATACGAGCAGTACTTC. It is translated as CASSPGLAGVYEQYF.

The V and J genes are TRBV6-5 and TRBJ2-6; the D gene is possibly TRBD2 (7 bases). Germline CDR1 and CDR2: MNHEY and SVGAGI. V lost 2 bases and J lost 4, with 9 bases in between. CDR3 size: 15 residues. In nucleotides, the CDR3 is TGTGCCAGCAGTTACCGGGGGGCGGGGGCCAACGTCCTGACTTTC. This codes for CASSYRGAGANVLTF.

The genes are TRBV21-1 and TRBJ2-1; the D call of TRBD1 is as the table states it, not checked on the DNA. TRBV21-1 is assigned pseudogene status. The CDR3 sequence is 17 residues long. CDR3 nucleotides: TGTGCCAGCAGCTCCCAGTGCCGGGACAGGGATTGTGATGAGCAGTTCTTC. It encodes CASSSQCRDRDCDEQFF.

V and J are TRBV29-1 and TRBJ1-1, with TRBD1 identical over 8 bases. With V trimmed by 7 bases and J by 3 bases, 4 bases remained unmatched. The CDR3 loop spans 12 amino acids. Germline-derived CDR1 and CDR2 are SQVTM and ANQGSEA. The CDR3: CSGQGRDTEAFF. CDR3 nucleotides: TGCAGCGGACAGGGGCGAGACACTGAAGCTTTCTTT.

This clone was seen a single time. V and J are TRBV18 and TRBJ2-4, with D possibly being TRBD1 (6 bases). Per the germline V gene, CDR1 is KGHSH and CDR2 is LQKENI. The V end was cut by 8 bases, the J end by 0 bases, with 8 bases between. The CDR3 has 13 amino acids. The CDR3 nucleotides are TGTGCCAGCGAGGGGGAAGCCAAAAACATTCAGTACTTC. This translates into CASEGEAKNIQYF. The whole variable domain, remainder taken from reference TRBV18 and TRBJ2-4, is NAGVMQNPRHLVRRRGQEARLRCSPMKGHSHVYWYRQLPEEGLKFMVYLQKENIIDESGMPKERFSAEFPKEGPSILRIQQVVRGDSAAYFCASEGEAKNIQYFGAGTRLSVL.

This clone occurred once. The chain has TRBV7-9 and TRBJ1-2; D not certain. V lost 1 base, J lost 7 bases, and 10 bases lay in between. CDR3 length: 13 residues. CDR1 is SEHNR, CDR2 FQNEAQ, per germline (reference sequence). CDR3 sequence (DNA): TGTGCCAGCAGCTTAGTAAGGGAGGCTGGCTACACCTTC. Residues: CASSLVREAGYTF.

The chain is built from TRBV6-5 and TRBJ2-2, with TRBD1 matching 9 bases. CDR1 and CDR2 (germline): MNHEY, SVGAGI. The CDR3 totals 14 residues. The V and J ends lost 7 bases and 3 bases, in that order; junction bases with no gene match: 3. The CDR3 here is CASTRTGDTGELFF. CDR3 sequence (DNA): TGTGCCAGCACCAGGACAGGGGACACCGGGGAGCTGTTTTTT.

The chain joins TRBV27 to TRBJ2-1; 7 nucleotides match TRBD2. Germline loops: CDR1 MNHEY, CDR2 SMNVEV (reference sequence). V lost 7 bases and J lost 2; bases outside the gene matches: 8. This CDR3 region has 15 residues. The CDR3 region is CASTMTGTTYNEQFF. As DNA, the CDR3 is TGTGCCAGCACTATGACCGGGACTACCTACAATGAGCAGTTCTTC.

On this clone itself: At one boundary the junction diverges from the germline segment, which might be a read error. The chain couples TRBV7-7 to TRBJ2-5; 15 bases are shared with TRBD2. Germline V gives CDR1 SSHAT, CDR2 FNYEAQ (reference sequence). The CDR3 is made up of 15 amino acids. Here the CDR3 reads CASSLGLAGGETQYF. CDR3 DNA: TGTGCTAGCAGCCTGGGACTAGCGGGAGGAGAGACCCAGTACTTC.

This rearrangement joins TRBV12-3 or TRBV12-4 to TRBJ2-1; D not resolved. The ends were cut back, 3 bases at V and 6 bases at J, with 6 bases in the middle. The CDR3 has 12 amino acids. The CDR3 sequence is CASSLGTNEQFF. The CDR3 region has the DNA TGTGCCAGCAGTTTGGGCACCAATGAGCAGTTCTTC.

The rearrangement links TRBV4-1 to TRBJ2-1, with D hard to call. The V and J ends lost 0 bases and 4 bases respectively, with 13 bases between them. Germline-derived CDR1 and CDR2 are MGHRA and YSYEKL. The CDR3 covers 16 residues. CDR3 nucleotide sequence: TGCGCCAGCAGCCAAGAGACGCTAACGAGATACAATGAGCAGTTCTTC. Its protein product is CASSQETLTRYNEQFF.

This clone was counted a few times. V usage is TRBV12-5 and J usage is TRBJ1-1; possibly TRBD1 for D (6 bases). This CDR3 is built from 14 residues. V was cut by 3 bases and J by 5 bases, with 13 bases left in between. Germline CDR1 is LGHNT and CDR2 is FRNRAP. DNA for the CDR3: TGTGCTAGTGGTTTAACAGGGAAGTTAACTGAAGCTTTCTTT. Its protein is CASGLTGKLTEAFF.

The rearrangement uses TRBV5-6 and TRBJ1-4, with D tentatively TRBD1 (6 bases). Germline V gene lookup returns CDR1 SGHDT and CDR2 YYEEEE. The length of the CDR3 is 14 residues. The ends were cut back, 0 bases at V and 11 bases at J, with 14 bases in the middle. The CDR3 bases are TGTGCCAGCAGCTTGGTGGTACAGGGAGGGAAACTGTTTTTT. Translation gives CASSLVVQGGKLFF.

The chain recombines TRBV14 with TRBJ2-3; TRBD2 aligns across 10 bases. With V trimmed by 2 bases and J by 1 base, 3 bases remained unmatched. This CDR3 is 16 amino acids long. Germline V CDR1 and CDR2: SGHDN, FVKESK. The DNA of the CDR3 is TGTGCCAGCAGCCAACTACTAGCGGGGCGCACAGATACGCAGTATTTT. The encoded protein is CASSQLLAGRTDTQYF.

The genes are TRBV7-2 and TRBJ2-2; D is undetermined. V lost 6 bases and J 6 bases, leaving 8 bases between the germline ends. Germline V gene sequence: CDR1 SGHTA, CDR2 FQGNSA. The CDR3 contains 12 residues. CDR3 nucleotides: TGTGCCAGCAGGGATTTCCCCGGGGAGCTGTTTTTT. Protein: CASRDFPGELFF.

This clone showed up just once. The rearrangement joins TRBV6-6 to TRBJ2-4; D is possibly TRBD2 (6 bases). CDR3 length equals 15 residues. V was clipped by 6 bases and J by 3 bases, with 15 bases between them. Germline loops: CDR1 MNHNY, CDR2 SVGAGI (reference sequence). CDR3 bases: TGTGCCAGCAGCCCTGACGGGAGCCACAAAAACATTCAGTACTTC. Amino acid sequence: CASSPDGSHKNIQYF.

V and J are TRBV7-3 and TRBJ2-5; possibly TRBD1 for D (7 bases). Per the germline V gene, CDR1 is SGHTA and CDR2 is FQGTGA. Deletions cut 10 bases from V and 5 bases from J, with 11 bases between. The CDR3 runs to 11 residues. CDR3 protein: CAIPGGETQYF. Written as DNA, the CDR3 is TGTGCCATACCAGGGGGGGAGACCCAGTACTTC.

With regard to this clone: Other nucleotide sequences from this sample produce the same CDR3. CDR3 in DNA: TGCGCCAGCAGCTTGGGGGAGTACTATGGCTACACCTTC. Its protein product is CASSLGEYYGYTF. This chain connects TRBV5-1 to TRBJ1-2; no clear D. Between the trimmed V and J ends, which lost 0 bases and 3 bases, there was a span of 6 bases. CDR1 is SGHRS and CDR2 is YFSETQ in the germline V gene. This CDR3 has 13 residues.

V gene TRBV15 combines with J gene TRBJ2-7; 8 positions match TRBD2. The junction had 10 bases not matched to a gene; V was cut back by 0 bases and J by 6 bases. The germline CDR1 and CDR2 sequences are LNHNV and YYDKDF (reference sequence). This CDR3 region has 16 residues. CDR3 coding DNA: TGTGCCACCAGCAGAGACCGGGGGGGGGTGGGGGGCGAGCAGTACTTC. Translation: CATSRDRGGVGGEQYF.

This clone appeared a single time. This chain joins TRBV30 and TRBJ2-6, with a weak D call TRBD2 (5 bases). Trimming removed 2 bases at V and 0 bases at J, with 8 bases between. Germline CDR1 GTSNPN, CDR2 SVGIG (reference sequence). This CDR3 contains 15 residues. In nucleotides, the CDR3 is TGTGCCTGGAGTTCGGGGAGCTCTGGGGCCAACGTCCTGACTTTC. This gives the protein CAWSSGSSGANVLTF.

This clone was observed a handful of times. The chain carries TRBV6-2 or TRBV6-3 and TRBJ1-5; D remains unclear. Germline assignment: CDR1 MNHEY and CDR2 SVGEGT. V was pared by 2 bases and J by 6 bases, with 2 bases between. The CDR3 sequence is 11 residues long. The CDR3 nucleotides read TGTGCCAGCAGTTACCCTCAGCCCCAGCATTTT. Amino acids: CASSYPQPQHF.

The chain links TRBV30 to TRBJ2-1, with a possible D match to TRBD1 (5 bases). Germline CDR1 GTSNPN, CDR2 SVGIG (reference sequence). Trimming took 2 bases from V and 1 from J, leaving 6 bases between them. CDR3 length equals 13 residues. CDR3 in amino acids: CAWSQGSYNEQFF. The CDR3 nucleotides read TGTGCCTGGAGTCAGGGTTCCTACAATGAGCAGTTCTTC.